Presented here are 12 T cell receptor beta chains from one specimen sequenced in a study of blood T cells in healthy people across ages. Then a second PCR, running roughly 7 to 11 cycles, was carried out with a sample-barcoded 5' primer and a J-beta primer mix. TCRdb re-called the 5' RACE reads with MiXCR, one entry per CDR3 protein. In the table there are around 800,000 distinct CDR3 sequences, around 25% of which are singletons. These data also featured in a second study, about T cells of mothers and their children.

The sequencing sample was made of blood. The receptors come from a boy younger than 18 in good health.

This chain links TRBV15 with TRBJ2-1; 9 positions match TRBD1. The DNA end is more similar to TRBJ2-5, so the J call may be wrong. The germline gives CDR1 LNHNV, CDR2 YYDKDF (reference sequence). The CDR3 runs to 14 residues. For the CDR3, the DNA is TGTGCCACCAGCGATGGACAGGGGCAAGAGACCCAGTACTTC. Translated: CATSDGQGQETQYF.

This chain joins TRBV27 and TRBJ2-3; 9 bases are a match to TRBD2. Looked up from germline, CDR1 is MNHEY and CDR2 is SMNVEV (reference sequence). This CDR3 is built from 15 residues. J gave up 2 bases and V 3 bases, and 3 bases lay outside the gene matches. CDR3 protein: CASSFLAGATDTQYF. The CDR3 nucleotides are TGTGCCAGCAGTTTTTTAGCGGGGGCCACAGATACGCAGTATTTT.

This clonotype turned up a few times. At one end, the junction sequence differs from germline, possibly due to a read error. V gene TRBV14 combines with J gene TRBJ2-4; D is undetermined. The CDR3 loop spans 13 amino acids. Germline-derived CDR1 and CDR2 are SGHDN and FVKESK. The CDR3 DNA reads as TGTGCCAGCAGCCAAGAGGGCGCTTGGGCATTATCTTTC. It translates to CASSQEGAWALSF. Using reference TRBV14 and TRBJ2-4 for the parts outside the CDR3, the full variable domain is EAGVTQFPSHSVIEKGQTVTLRCDPISGHDNLYWYRRVMGKEIKFLLHFVKESKQDESGMPNNRFLAERTGGTYSTLKVQPAELEDSGVYFCASSQEGAWALSFGAGTRLSVL.

The chain recombines TRBV29-1 with TRBJ1-5; D might be TRBD1 (5 bases). V shed 5 bases and J shed 4 bases, with 12 bases lying between them. Germline V gives CDR1 SQVTM, CDR2 ANQGSEA. The CDR3 totals 13 residues. The CDR3 loop is CSVQQAFNQPQHF. DNA of the CDR3: TGCAGCGTTCAACAGGCTTTTAATCAGCCCCAGCATTTT.

This clonotype was observed many times. CDR3 bases: TGTGCCAGCAGCGTAGGTCAGGGAGACTATGGCTACACCTTC. Translation gives CASSVGQGDYGYTF. J is TRBJ1-2 and V is TRBV9; possible D gene TRBD1, 5 bases. V lost 0 bases and J lost 3, with 9 bases in between. CDR3 size: 14 residues. Germline CDR1 reads SGDLS; CDR2 reads YYNGEE.

A remark on this clonotype: At one end the junction does not follow the germline gene, possibly because of a read error. The chain combines TRBV12-3 or TRBV12-4 with TRBJ2-1, with a weak D call TRBD2 (5 bases). The CDR3 sequence is 14 residues long. CDR3 nucleotide sequence: TGTGCCAGCAGGAGAGCGGACTCCTACAATAAGCAGTTCTTC. Residues: CASRRADSYNKQFF.

V usage is TRBV6-1 and J usage is TRBJ2-5; the match to TRBD1 covers 7 bases. The CDR3 sequence is 17 residues long. The J segment lost 2 bases and the V segment lost 5 bases, leaving 14 bases of the junction unmatched. Germline CDR1 and CDR2: MNHNS and SASEGT. For the CDR3, the DNA is TGTGCCAGCAGTCAAACAGAGCCGGGACAGAAACAAGAGACCCAGTACTTC. Translating gives CASSQTEPGQKQETQYF.

This clonotype was detected only a few times. The chain recombines TRBV28 with TRBJ2-5; perhaps TRBD2 as D (5 bases). The assigned J gene may be wrong: the sequence end matches TRBJ2-7 better. Germline assignment: CDR1 MDHEN and CDR2 SYDVKM. CDR3 length: 15 residues. This CDR3 is CASSTAVRVIYEQYF. CDR3 sequence (DNA): TGTGCCAGCAGCACAGCGGTTAGGGTGATCTACGAGCAGTACTTC.

The DNA for the CDR3 is TGTGCCAGCAGTTTGGGCTGGGGGCTCGGCCAGCCCCAGCATTTT. Its protein product is CASSLGWGLGQPQHF. The genes are TRBV12-3 or TRBV12-4 and TRBJ1-5; D possibly corresponds to TRBD1 (6 bases). V lost 3 bases and J lost 7, with 16 bases in between. This CDR3 has 15 amino acids.

V gene TRBV12-3 or TRBV12-4 combines with J gene TRBJ1-2; no clear D gene. V gave up 0 bases and J gave up 4 bases, with 9 bases separating them. The CDR3 is made up of 14 amino acids. DNA for the CDR3: TGTGCCAGCAGTTTAGCAAGCACGGTCTATGGCTACACCTTC. Its translation is CASSLASTVYGYTF.

In this sample, this clonotype turned up a few times. The germline gene is not matched at one end of the junction; a read error may be the cause. The gene calls are TRBV2 and TRBJ2-2; TRBD2 might be the D (5 bases). The length of the CDR3 is 14 residues. Germline V gene data show CDR1 as SNHLY and CDR2 as FYNNEI. The DNA of the CDR3 is TGTGCCAGCAGTGCGTGGCGAGAGACCGGGGAGATGTTTTTT. Protein sequence: CASSAWRETGEMFF.

This clonotype has more than one count but fewer than ten. The rearrangement links TRBV9 to TRBJ2-5; no reliable D call. CDR1 is SGDLS, CDR2 YYNGEE, per germline. V lost 3 bases, J lost 0 bases, and 9 bases lay in between. The CDR3 covers 14 residues. CDR3 DNA sequence: TGTGCCAGCAGCGATGACCGGTACCAAGAGACCCAGTACTTC. Translating gives CASSDDRYQETQYF.